The 26 T cell receptor beta chains reported below all come from one sample, sequenced in a study of cytomegalovirus exposure and HLA in healthy donors. The protocol was immunoSEQ multiplex PCR, while the TCRdb copy is restricted to in-frame clones and leaves out a portion. This sample has 130,000 to 150,000 clones, with roughly 87% found just once. Material for sequencing was PBMCs. Receptors originate from a man in his late teens or twenties in good health and CMV-seropositive.

The gene calls are TRBV5-1 and TRBJ2-3; no clear D gene. CDR3 length equals 12 residues. With 0 bases removed from V and 6 bases from J, the gap between germline ends came to 5 bases. Per the germline V gene, CDR1 is SGHRS and CDR2 is YFSETQ. The CDR3 spells CASSLDKDTQYF. The DNA of the CDR3 is TGCGCCAGCAGCTTGGACAAGGATACGCAGTATTTT.

The V gene is TRBV5-1, the J gene TRBJ2-3, with D tentatively TRBD2 (6 bases). CDR1 and CDR2 (germline): SGHRS, YFSETQ. V shed 4 bases and J shed 3 bases, with 9 bases lying between them. This CDR3 spans 13 amino acids. CDR3 sequence: CASSPAGTDTQYF. The CDR3 coding sequence is TGCGCCAGCAGCCCAGCGGGTACAGATACGCAGTATTTT.

The chain employs TRBV12-5 and TRBJ2-3; 10 bases align to TRBD2. The CDR3 has 17 residues. The germline V gene has CDR1 LGHNT and CDR2 FRNRAP. The J segment lost 4 bases and the V segment lost 1 base, leaving 8 bases of the junction unmatched. The CDR3 nucleotides read TGTGCTAGTGGTTTGGCCAATCTAGCGGGGGTCGCAGATACGCAGTATTTT. This codes for CASGLANLAGVADTQYF.

The chain carries TRBV29-1 and TRBJ1-2, with TRBD1 matching over 8 bases. This CDR3 has 13 amino acids. Germline-derived CDR1 and CDR2 are SQVTM and ANQGSEA. After removal of 7 bases from V and 5 bases from J, the junction contained 9 bases not matched to a gene. CDR3 loop: CSALTGESYGYTF. The CDR3 region has the DNA TGCAGCGCTTTGACAGGGGAATCTTATGGCTACACCTTC. The variable domain in full, with the rest retrieved from reference TRBV29-1 and TRBJ1-2, is SAVISQKPSRDICQRGTSLTIQCQVDSQVTMMFWYRQQPGQSLTLIATANQGSEATYESGFVIDKFPISRPNLTFSTLTVSNMSPEDSSIYLCSALTGESYGYTFGSGTRLTVV.

This clone was observed once. The chain recombines TRBV12-5 with TRBJ2-2, with D unclear. The V end lost 4 bases, the J end lost 7 bases, and 7 bases lay between the germline ends. The germline gives CDR1 LGHNT, CDR2 FRNRAP. This CDR3 contains 12 residues. The DNA for the CDR3 is TGTGCTAGTGGTTCAATTGTCGGGGAGCTGTTTTTT. Translating it yields CASGSIVGELFF.

The chain is built from TRBV6-1 and TRBJ1-1; a weak D match, TRBD1 (6 bases). The CDR3 covers 11 residues. Trimming left V 8 bases short and J 11 bases short, with 15 bases between. Looked up from germline, CDR1 is MNHNS and CDR2 is SASEGT. In nucleotides, the CDR3 is TGTGCCAGCGTCGGACAGCGGTTCGCTTTCTTT. This translates into CASVGQRFAFF.

The table lists this clone with a few counts. The rearrangement joins TRBV10-3 to TRBJ1-2; D not resolved. Germline CDR1 ENHRY, CDR2 SYGVKD. Trimming took 11 bases from V and 8 from J, leaving 12 bases between them. CDR3 length: 10 amino acids. The CDR3 sequence is CASGNGGYTF. In DNA, the CDR3 is TGTGCCTCGGGAAACGGCGGCTACACCTTC.

This chain joins TRBV6-1 and TRBJ1-2; D possibly corresponds to TRBD1 (6 bases). CDR3 length: 14 amino acids. Trimming took off 6 bases at V and 2 bases at J, with 13 bases between the two ends. Germline CDR1 MNHNS, CDR2 SASEGT. As DNA, the CDR3 is TGTGCCAGCAGACCACTTGGGGGCAACTATGGCTACACCTTC. Protein: CASRPLGGNYGYTF.

The chain joins TRBV7-6 to TRBJ2-5; TRBD2 is a possible D gene (5 bases). Germline assignment: CDR1 SGHVS and CDR2 FNYEAQ. The CDR3 runs 13 residues. Trimming removed 0 bases from V and 5 bases from J, with 7 bases in between. CDR3 residues: CASSLAQRETQYF. The CDR3 DNA reads as TGTGCCAGCAGCTTAGCGCAGCGGGAGACCCAGTACTTC.

This chain connects TRBV30 to TRBJ2-2; TRBD1 matches at 7 bases. With V trimmed by 0 bases and J by 7 bases, 5 bases remained unmatched. The length of the CDR3 is 14 residues. CDR1 GTSNPN and CDR2 SVGIG come from the germline V gene (reference sequence). The CDR3 coding sequence is TGTGCCTGGAGTGTACAAGGGGGCAGCGGGGAGCTGTTTTTT. It encodes CAWSVQGGSGELFF. Complete variable domain (other parts from reference TRBV30 and TRBJ2-2): SQTIHQWPATLVQPVGSPLSLECTVEGTSNPNLYWYRQAAGRGLQLLFYSVGIGQISSEVPQNLSASRPQDRQFILSSKKLLLSDSGFYLCAWSVQGGSGELFFGEGSRLTVL.

This chain joins TRBV5-1 and TRBJ1-2; unclear D gene. The CDR3 extends over 15 amino acids. The V end was cut by 0 bases, the J end by 4 bases, with 13 bases between. Germline V gives CDR1 SGHRS, CDR2 YFSETQ. The CDR3 loop is CASSLGGDRGYGYTF. As DNA, the CDR3 is TGCGCCAGCAGCTTGGGGGGAGACCGAGGCTATGGCTACACCTTC.

This clone was detected only a few times. V gene TRBV5-1 combines with J gene TRBJ2-2, with a tentative D call TRBD1 (6 bases). This CDR3 spans 15 amino acids. V lost 0 bases and J lost 6, with 12 bases in between. Germline V lookup: CDR1 SGHRS, CDR2 YFSETQ. The CDR3 nucleotides are TGCGCCAGCAGCTTGGCCAGGGGAAATTCCGGGGAGCTGTTTTTT. It is translated as CASSLARGNSGELFF.

J is TRBJ2-3 and V is TRBV28, with TRBD2 as a possible D gene (6 bases). CDR1 is MDHEN and CDR2 is SYDVKM in the germline V gene. The CDR3 extends over 16 amino acids. V lost 6 bases to trimming and J lost 0 bases, with 16 bases between them. In DNA form, the CDR3 reads TGTGCCAGCAGCTGGGACTTCCGTGCTAGCACAGATACGCAGTATTTT. Translating it yields CASSWDFRASTDTQYF.

V usage is TRBV28 and J usage is TRBJ1-5; D gene ambiguous. Germline CDR1 MDHEN, CDR2 SYDVKM. The CDR3 covers 12 residues. V shed 4 bases and J shed 5 bases, with 6 bases lying between them. The DNA for the CDR3 is TGTGCCAGCAGTTCACTAGATCAGCCCCAGCATTTT. Its translation: CASSSLDQPQHF.

This rearrangement joins TRBV20-1 to TRBJ2-1, with unresolved D. The CDR3 runs to 11 residues. Germline V lookup: CDR1 DFQATT, CDR2 SNEGSKA (reference sequence). V dropped 6 bases and J dropped 5 bases, with 8 bases sitting between them. CDR3 loop: CSARSDNEQFF. The DNA for the CDR3 is TGCAGTGCCCGATCGGACAATGAGCAGTTCTTC.

V usage is TRBV5-6 and J usage is TRBJ2-5; D ambiguous. Trimming left V 4 bases short and J 2 bases short, with 12 bases between. The germline V gene has CDR1 SGHDT and CDR2 YYEEEE. This CDR3 comprises 14 residues. The CDR3 DNA follows: TGTGCCAGCAGCCCGTCGGCGGATCAAGAGACCCAGTACTTC. Its protein product is CASSPSADQETQYF.

The V and J genes are TRBV30 and TRBJ1-2; no clear D. Germline V gene lookup returns CDR1 GTSNPN and CDR2 SVGIG (reference sequence). V was pared by 2 bases and J by 7 bases, with 11 bases between. The CDR3 is made up of 12 amino acids. CDR3 sequence reads: CAWSHEGGGYTF. CDR3 DNA sequence: TGTGCCTGGAGTCATGAGGGAGGTGGCTACACCTTC.

Notes on this clone: The same CDR3 arises from other DNA sequences in this sample as well. V gene TRBV18 combines with J gene TRBJ1-1, with 8 bases lining up with TRBD1. V gave up 3 bases and J gave up 1 base; unmatched junction bases: 4. The CDR3 is 15 residues long. The germline V gene encodes CDR1 KGHSH and CDR2 LQKENI. The CDR3 loop is CASSPRGQGNTEAFF. In DNA form, the CDR3 reads TGTGCCAGCTCACCGAGAGGACAGGGGAACACTGAAGCTTTCTTT. The variable domain in full, completed from reference TRBV18 and TRBJ1-1, reads NAGVMQNPRHLVRRRGQEARLRCSPMKGHSHVYWYRQLPEEGLKFMVYLQKENIIDESGMPKERFSAEFPKEGPSILRIQQVVRGDSAAYFCASSPRGQGNTEAFFGQGTRLTVV.

This chain uses TRBV4-1 with TRBJ2-1, with a possible D match to TRBD2 (6 bases). The V gene's germline CDR1 is MGHRA and CDR2 YSYEKL. The CDR3 is 15 residues long. The V end was cut by 1 base, the J end by 2 bases, with 9 bases between. This chain's CDR3 is CASSQAGVPYNEQFF. The DNA for the CDR3 is TGCGCCAGCAGCCAAGCGGGAGTTCCCTACAATGAGCAGTTCTTC.

The rearrangement links TRBV5-1 to TRBJ2-3; D not resolved. CDR1 and CDR2 (germline): SGHRS, YFSETQ. The CDR3 has 15 residues. The V end lost 0 bases, the J end lost 1 base, and 9 bases lay between the germline ends. The CDR3 nucleotides read TGCGCCAGCAGCTTGGCATACAGCCGCACAGATACGCAGTATTTT. Protein product: CASSLAYSRTDTQYF.

J is TRBJ2-7 and V is TRBV5-6; D is uncertain. The V gene lost 1 base and the J gene lost 1 base, with 12 bases spanning the gap. Per germline, CDR1 SGHDT and CDR2 YYEEEE. This CDR3 spans 15 amino acids. CDR3 protein: CASSLRSRLSYEQYF. In nucleotides, the CDR3 is TGTGCCAGCAGCTTGAGATCGCGTCTATCCTACGAGCAGTACTTC.

The chain uses TRBV6-4 and TRBJ2-3; TRBD2 matches at 7 bases. V lost 6 bases to trimming and J lost 3 bases; unmatched junction nucleotides: 6. The length of the CDR3 is 14 residues. CDR1 and CDR2 (germline): MRHNA, SNTAGT. This CDR3 reads CASSLTSLTDTQYF. CDR3 in DNA: TGTGCCAGCAGCTTGACTAGCCTTACAGATACGCAGTATTTT.

The chain carries TRBV7-9 and TRBJ2-3, with 8 bases identical to TRBD2. The V gene's germline CDR1 is SEHNR and CDR2 FQNEAQ (reference sequence). Losses at the gene ends were 7 bases for V and 1 base for J; bases not matched to a gene: 10. The CDR3 length is 16 residues. The CDR3 DNA reads TGTGCCAGCACCCCCGGGGGGGCGCGGGGCACAGATACGCAGTATTTT. This encodes CASTPGGARGTDTQYF.

This chain joins TRBV28 and TRBJ2-6; TRBD2 might be the D (6 bases). The V end lost 6 bases, the J end lost 3 bases, and 18 bases lay between the germline ends. Germline CDR1 reads MDHEN; CDR2 reads SYDVKM. This CDR3 has 17 amino acids. The CDR3 DNA reads as TGTGCCAGCAGCCCAGATAGGAGGGTTGGTGGGGCCAACGTCCTGACTTTC. Translation gives CASSPDRRVGGANVLTF. Supplemented by reference TRBV28 and TRBJ2-6, the full variable domain reads DVKVTQSSRYLVKRTGEKVFLECVQDMDHENMFWYRQDPGLGLRLIYFSYDVKMKEKGDIPEGYSVSREKKERFSLILESASTNQTSMYLCASSPDRRVGGANVLTFGAGSRLTVL.

V and J are TRBV10-3 and TRBJ1-3; no clear D. Trimming took off 0 bases at V and 0 bases at J, with 12 bases between the two ends. Looked up from germline, CDR1 is ENHRY and CDR2 is SYGVKD. The CDR3 has 17 residues. CDR3 nucleotides: TGTGCCATCAGTGAGTCGCCAGGTATTCGCTCTGGAAACACCATATATTTT. This translates into CAISESPGIRSGNTIYF.

The genes are TRBV2 and TRBJ2-7; D not certain. Trimming cost V 4 bases and J 5 bases, with 9 bases left between them. The germline CDR1 and CDR2 sequences are SNHLY and FYNNEI. The CDR3 runs 12 residues. CDR3 sequence: CASSVEYHEQYF. In DNA, the CDR3 is TGTGCCAGCAGTGTCGAGTACCACGAGCAGTACTTC.